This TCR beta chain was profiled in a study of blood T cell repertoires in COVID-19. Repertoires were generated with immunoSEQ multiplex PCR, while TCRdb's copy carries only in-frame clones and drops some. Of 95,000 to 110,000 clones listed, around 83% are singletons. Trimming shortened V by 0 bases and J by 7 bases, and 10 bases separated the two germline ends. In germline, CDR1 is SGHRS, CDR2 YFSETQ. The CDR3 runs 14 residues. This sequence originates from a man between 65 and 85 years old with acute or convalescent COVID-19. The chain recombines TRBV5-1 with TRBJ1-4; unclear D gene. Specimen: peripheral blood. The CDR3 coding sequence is TGCGCCAGCAGCTTGGACAGACAAGGTGAAAAACTGTTTTTT. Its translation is CASSLDRQGEKLFF. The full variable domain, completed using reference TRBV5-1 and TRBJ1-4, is KAGVTQTPRYLIKTRGQQVTLSCSPISGHRSVSWYQQTPGQGLQFLFEYFSETQRNKGNFPGRFSGRQFSNSRSEMNVSTLELGDSALYLCASSLDRQGEKLFFGSGTQLSVL.